A selection of T cell receptor beta chains follows, all from one sample in a study of T-cell reconstitution after alpha-beta-depleted transplantation in children. In TCRdb, the PCR reads were re-called with MiXCR into one record per CDR3 protein. The sample has a few hundred thousand distinct CDR3 sequences, roughly 20% seen once. The source material was PBMCs from the stem cell graft donor, sampled from the stem cell graft. The source is a human donor who donated a stem cell graft to a child with acute myeloid leukemia. CDR3s include the opening cysteine and the closing phenylalanine or tryptophan. The order of the fields is D gene, clone size, J gene, V gene, CDR3 protein. A D gene is named only where the DNA matches it firmly. A clone size is listed for some rows: how often the clone was seen (once, few, many), or a class if it is expanded.

TRBD2,many,TRBJ2-1,TRBV12-3/TRBV12-4,CASSFAVAGTLEQFF
NA,many,TRBJ2-7,TRBV20-1,CSARLGAAEQYF
NA,NA,TRBJ1-3,TRBV12-3/TRBV12-4,CASGAGSGNTIYF
TRBD1,many,TRBJ2-7,TRBV28,CASSTTGVSYEQYF
NA,many,TRBJ2-3,TRBV29-1,CSVTTVSTDTQYF
TRBD1,many,TRBJ1-5,TRBV29-1,CSVSAGTGGFQPQHF
NA,NA,TRBJ2-1,TRBV27,CASSSPRQLRGNEQFF
TRBD2,NA,TRBJ2-7,TRBV2,CASQVLAAPLEQYF
NA,NA,TRBJ1-5,TRBV6-1,CASSLDRRNQPQHF
NA,once,TRBJ2-4,TRBV7-9,CASSLVKGAEAKNIQYF
NA,few,TRBJ2-3,TRBV5-1,CASSLEGTITDTQYF
NA,few,TRBJ2-7,TRBV29-1,CSVKQGTYEQYF
NA,few,TRBJ2-3,TRBV9,CASSPPGSPDTQYF
NA,few,TRBJ2-2,TRBV12-3/TRBV12-4,CASRTPFTGLATGELFF
TRBD1,many,TRBJ2-5,TRBV27,CASKLTGYSETQYF
NA,few,TRBJ2-7,TRBV5-1,CASSLLGSGSYEQYF
NA,few,TRBJ2-1,TRBV15,CATSSDALSYNEQFF
TRBD2,NA,TRBJ2-2,TRBV4-3,CASSQVAGGQLTGELFF
TRBD2,few,TRBJ2-1,TRBV20-1,CSARGTSGRVGEQFF
TRBD2,few,TRBJ2-5,TRBV7-2,CASSLGLAYLETQYF
NA,few,TRBJ2-3,TRBV19,CASSPGSDTQYF
NA,few,TRBJ2-1,TRBV29-1,CSVRPKGYNEQFF
NA,NA,TRBJ2-3,TRBV5-1,CASSLTPDTQYF
TRBD1,NA,TRBJ1-3,TRBV20-1,CSASGPGQGVISSGNTIYF
NA,few,TRBJ2-7,TRBV2,CASMSDSYEQYF
TRBD2,few,TRBJ2-1,TRBV20-1,CSARGLAGGGSYNEQFF
NA,NA,TRBJ2-3,TRBV5-1,CASSLDGQASTDTQYF
TRBD2,few,TRBJ2-1,TRBV7-6,CASSLGSGLGTSEQFF
NA,many,TRBJ2-1,TRBV3-1,CASSQNRVNEQFF
NA,NA,TRBJ1-5,TRBV6-5,CASSYGTTNQPQHF
NA,NA,TRBJ2-7,TRBV5-1,CASREASPLSYEQYF
NA,NA,TRBJ2-7,TRBV5-1,CASSLKSTYEQYF
NA,NA,TRBJ2-5,TRBV5-1,CASSPTGYAETQYF
TRBD1,NA,TRBJ2-3,TRBV12-3/TRBV12-4,CASSWTGPDTQYF
NA,NA,TRBJ2-2,TRBV20-1,CSARVGSFNTGELFF
TRBD2,many,TRBJ2-7,TRBV12-3/TRBV12-4,CASNGGSTYEQYF
TRBD1,few,TRBJ1-5,TRBV6-5,CASSSLTGGLNNQPQHF
NA,many,TRBJ2-5,TRBV24-1,CATSDTGHLQETQYF
TRBD2,many,TRBJ2-3,TRBV13,CASSSIGTSGSTDTQYF
TRBD1,NA,TRBJ2-5,TRBV5-1,CASSLNPPLLGTGETQYF
TRBD1,few,TRBJ2-1,TRBV28,CASRPLLGQGGEQFF
NA,few,TRBJ2-2,TRBV4-1,CASRQGFGGELFF
NA,few,TRBJ2-7,TRBV4-3,CASSQDLGDRLSYEQYF
NA,NA,TRBJ2-2,TRBV25-1,CASSEAWEIDTGELFF
TRBD2,NA,TRBJ2-1,TRBV29-1,CSALSGTYNEQFF
TRBD2,NA,TRBJ2-3,TRBV10-3,CAIRWSAGPTDTQYF
NA,many,TRBJ2-7,TRBV5-1,CASSLGAASYEQYF
TRBD2,NA,TRBJ2-1,TRBV10-3,CAIGRTSGIIDEQFF
NA,many,TRBJ2-1,TRBV5-1,CASSWDALNEQFF
TRBD2,NA,TRBJ2-7,TRBV20-1,CSASWGRDEQYF
TRBD1,many,TRBJ2-5,TRBV10-3,CAISDIKGQGGATQYF